A single sample gave rise to the 28 T cell receptor beta chains below, sequenced in a study of Graves' ophthalmopathy and Graves' hyperthyroidism. Amplification of TCR beta CDR3 regions used RNA transcripts. The first round was an RT-PCR with HTBI primers, and the second round was a multiplex PCR. TCRdb reprocessed the multiplex PCR reads via MiXCR and lists one record per CDR3 protein. The table has about 380,000 distinct CDR3 sequences, roughly 14% seen once. The sequencing input was peripheral blood. Receptors were obtained from a woman aged 18 to 35 with stable Graves' hyperthyroidism.

This clonotype was detected ten times or more. The DNA of the CDR3 is TGTGCCAGCAGCCAAAGACAGCCTTATGGCTACACCTTC. This codes for CASSQRQPYGYTF. This sequence joins TRBV27 and TRBJ1-2; maybe TRBD1 (5 bases). The CDR3 runs to 13 residues. Germline V lookup: CDR1 MNHEY, CDR2 SMNVEV (reference sequence). With 6 bases removed from V and 5 bases from J, the gap between germline ends came to 13 bases.

V is TRBV24-1 and J is TRBJ2-3; TRBD2 is a possible D gene (5 bases). CDR3 length: 14 residues. Trimming took 3 bases from V and 2 from J, leaving 8 bases between them. The germline V gene has CDR1 KGHDR and CDR2 SFDVKD. CDR3 residues: CATSDMGATDTQYF. Here the CDR3 DNA reads TGTGCCACCAGTGATATGGGAGCCACAGATACGCAGTATTTT.

The V gene is TRBV10-3, the J gene TRBJ1-2; 7 bases align to TRBD1. Looked up from germline, CDR1 is ENHRY and CDR2 is SYGVKD. This CDR3 region has 17 residues. V lost 10 bases, J lost 4 bases, and 21 bases stayed unmatched. The CDR3 nucleotides read TGTGCCAGCAGGGGGTCGACAGGGCCCTCGTCTTTCTATGGCTACACCTTC. The encoded protein is CASRGSTGPSSFYGYTF.

This clonotype was seen only a few times. The J gene is TRBJ1-2, the V gene TRBV14; D is uncertain. Trimming removed 4 bases at V and 0 bases at J, with 15 bases between. Germline CDR1 is SGHDN and CDR2 is FVKESK. The CDR3 consists of 16 residues. Here the CDR3 DNA reads TGTGCCAGCAGCCCATGGACCGCTTTAACTAACTATGGCTACACCTTC. It specifies CASSPWTALTNYGYTF.

Many counts were recorded for this clonotype. The chain recombines TRBV11-2 with TRBJ1-1; no clear D. The germline V gene encodes CDR1 SGHAT and CDR2 FQNNGV. Trimming took 5 bases from V and 2 from J, leaving 9 bases between them. The CDR3 has 13 amino acids. The CDR3: CASSLFSNTEAFF. The CDR3, as DNA: TGTGCCAGCAGCCTCTTCAGTAACACTGAAGCTTTCTTT.

This clonotype has at least ten counts. This rearrangement joins TRBV24-1 to TRBJ1-1, with 8 bases that match TRBD1. From germline, CDR1 is KGHDR and CDR2 SFDVKD. CDR3 size: 13 residues. V trimming: 8 bases; J trimming: 1 base; junction bases outside the gene matches: 2. The CDR3 DNA follows: TGTGCCACCACCCAGGGGGCGAACACTGAAGCTTTCTTT. Its translation is CATTQGANTEAFF.

This clonotype was counted a few times. The CDR3 DNA sequence: TGTGCCAGCAGCTTTGGCGGGGAAGATGGCTACACCTTC. This sequence encodes CASSFGGEDGYTF. The chain links TRBV7-2 to TRBJ1-2; no reliable D call. Germline CDR1 is SGHTA and CDR2 is FQGNSA. V gave up 3 bases and J gave up 6 bases, with 11 bases separating them. The CDR3 spans 13 residues. The entire variable domain, with the rest obtained from reference TRBV7-2 and TRBJ1-2, is as follows: GAGVSQSPSNKVTEKGKDVELRCDPISGHTALYWYRQSLGQGLEFLIYFQGNSAPDKSGLPSDRFSAERTGGSVSTLTIQRTQQEDSAVYLCASSFGGEDGYTFGSGTRLTVV.

In its sample, this clonotype was seen many times. The chain combines TRBV9 with TRBJ2-7; 7 bases are shared with TRBD1. There are 16 residues in the CDR3. Germline loops: CDR1 SGDLS, CDR2 YYNGEE. Losses at the gene ends were 4 bases for V and 0 bases for J; bases not matched to a gene: 10. CDR3 residues: CASSLHARDSSYEQYF. As DNA, the CDR3 is TGTGCCAGCAGCCTACACGCTCGGGACAGCTCCTACGAGCAGTACTTC.

This clonotype showed up many times. This rearrangement joins TRBV24-1 to TRBJ2-3; 9 positions agree with TRBD1. J was trimmed by 3 bases and V by 4 bases; bases with no gene match: 4. Germline V gene data show CDR1 as KGHDR and CDR2 as SFDVKD. The CDR3 spans 15 residues. The CDR3 is CATSDPGTGTDTQYF. For the CDR3, the DNA is TGTGCCACCAGTGACCCCGGGACAGGGACAGATACGCAGTATTTT.

This clonotype was seen at least ten times. The chain uses TRBV15 and TRBJ2-7, with D perhaps TRBD2 (6 bases). The germline V gene has CDR1 LNHNV and CDR2 YYDKDF (reference sequence). The ends were cut back, 0 bases at V and 3 bases at J, with 15 bases in the middle. The CDR3 is 16 residues long. Here the CDR3 DNA reads TGTGCCACCAGCAGAGAACCTACCGGGGGAGACTACGAGCAGTACTTC. This translates into CATSREPTGGDYEQYF.

This clonotype was counted ten times or more. The chain has TRBV6-1 and TRBJ1-1; D is perhaps TRBD1 (5 bases). This CDR3 is built from 12 residues. V was clipped by 7 bases and J by 2 bases, with 8 bases between them. CDR1 MNHNS and CDR2 SASEGT come from the germline V gene. The CDR3 loop is CASTDRNTEAFF. The CDR3 DNA reads as TGTGCCAGCACCGACAGAAACACTGAAGCTTTCTTT.

The chain joins TRBV7-2 to TRBJ1-1, with 8 bases identical to TRBD1. The CDR3 sequence is 14 residues long. V shed 5 bases, J shed 12 bases, and the junction held 14 bases outside the gene matches. Per the germline V gene, CDR1 is SGHTA and CDR2 is FQGNSA. The CDR3 sequence: CASSLSPGQERTFF. The CDR3 bases are TGTGCCAGCAGCCTCAGCCCGGGACAGGAGAGGACTTTCTTT.

The J gene is TRBJ2-7, the V gene TRBV3-1; D is possibly TRBD1 or TRBD2 (6 bases each). In germline, CDR1 is LGHDT, CDR2 YNNKEL (reference sequence). V was clipped by 1 base and J by 3 bases, with 13 bases between them. The CDR3 is made up of 15 amino acids. For the CDR3, the DNA is TGTGCCAGCAGCCAAGGTCCCGGGGGCCTCTACGAGCAGTACTTC. Translation: CASSQGPGGLYEQYF.

The J gene is TRBJ1-1, the V gene TRBV9; no firm D call. CDR1 is SGDLS and CDR2 is YYNGEE in the germline V gene. The V and J ends lost 2 bases and 1 base respectively, with 9 bases between them. The CDR3 totals 14 residues. This CDR3 reads CASSVRPQNTEAFF. As DNA, the CDR3 is TGTGCCAGCAGCGTGAGACCCCAGAACACTGAAGCTTTCTTT.

In this sample, this clonotype turned up many times. V and J are TRBV7-6 and TRBJ1-1; no clear D. Germline V gives CDR1 SGHVS, CDR2 FNYEAQ. The CDR3 contains 14 residues. The V gene lost 1 base and the J gene lost 2 bases, with 8 bases spanning the gap. CDR3 in DNA: TGTGCCAGCAGCTTAGGGGAGGGAAACACTGAAGCTTTCTTT. This gives the protein CASSLGEGNTEAFF.

Many counts were recorded for this clonotype. V is TRBV6-4 and J is TRBJ2-2, with no clear D. The CDR3 is 14 amino acids. CDR1 MRHNA and CDR2 SNTAGT come from the germline V gene. V was shortened by 0 bases and J by 6 bases, with 8 bases between the two germline ends. The CDR3, as DNA: TGTGCCAGCAGTGACTCGACCGGTGCCGGGGAGCTGTTTTTT. The encoded protein is CASSDSTGAGELFF.

In this sample, this clonotype turned up many times. The chain recombines TRBV12-3 or TRBV12-4 with TRBJ2-7; possible D gene TRBD2, 5 bases. The CDR3 covers 14 residues. Trimming took off 1 base at V and 1 base at J, with 8 bases between the two ends. CDR3 residues: CASSLGTVSYEQYF. CDR3 bases: TGTGCCAGCAGTTTAGGGACTGTGTCCTACGAGCAGTACTTC.

V and J are TRBV28 and TRBJ2-7; 7 bases line up with TRBD1. The V and J ends lost 7 bases and 5 bases, in that order; junction bases with no gene match: 11. The CDR3 is 14 residues long. Germline CDR1 is MDHEN and CDR2 is SYDVKM. As DNA, the CDR3 is TGTGCCAGCAACCCAACAGGGACAGCCCACGAGCAGTACTTC. It is translated as CASNPTGTAHEQYF.

This clonotype has at least ten counts. The rearrangement links TRBV11-2 to TRBJ1-1, with D unresolved. Germline V gene data show CDR1 as SGHAT and CDR2 as FQNNGV. There are 15 residues in the CDR3. Trimming shortened V by 4 bases and J by 1 base, and 13 bases separated the two germline ends. CDR3 nucleotides: TGTGCCAGCAGCTCCCGCAGCGGGCGGAACACTGAAGCTTTCTTT. It yields the protein CASSSRSGRNTEAFF.

Many counts were recorded for this clonotype. The chain has TRBV6-1 and TRBJ2-7; possibly TRBD2 for D (5 bases). The V gene's germline CDR1 is MNHNS and CDR2 SASEGT. The CDR3 runs 13 residues. V gave up 2 bases and J gave up 4 bases, with 9 bases separating them. The CDR3 loop is CASSENLAYEQYF. CDR3 in DNA: TGTGCCAGCAGTGAAAACCTAGCATACGAGCAGTACTTC.

This clonotype was counted at least ten times. The genes are TRBV7-9 and TRBJ2-2, with unresolved D. The V end was cut by 6 bases, the J end by 8 bases, with 4 bases between. Germline lookup yields CDR1 SEHNR and CDR2 FQNEAQ (reference sequence). There are 10 residues in the CDR3. This CDR3 is CASSGGELFF. For the CDR3, the DNA is TGTGCCAGCAGTGGAGGGGAGCTGTTTTTT.

V gene TRBV20-1 combines with J gene TRBJ2-7; D remains unclear. The CDR3 runs to 14 residues. Between the trimmed V and J ends, which lost 6 bases and 2 bases, there was a span of 17 bases. Germline-derived CDR1 and CDR2 are DFQATT and SNEGSKA (reference sequence). The DNA for the CDR3 is TGCAGTGCCACCACTCTCTTACGGACCTACGAGCAGTACTTC. Translation: CSATTLLRTYEQYF.

In this sample, this clonotype turned up many times. V and J are TRBV6-1 and TRBJ1-1, with a tentative D call TRBD1 (5 bases). Germline CDR1 is MNHNS and CDR2 is SASEGT. This CDR3 is 14 amino acids long. Trimming removed 7 bases at V and 0 bases at J, with 12 bases between. The CDR3 reads CASIPGTVNTEAFF. The CDR3 coding sequence is TGTGCCAGCATCCCTGGGACGGTGAACACTGAAGCTTTCTTT.

This clonotype was detected ten times or more. This sequence joins TRBV2 and TRBJ1-2, with a possible D match to TRBD1 (6 bases). This CDR3 contains 12 residues. Germline CDR1 reads SNHLY; CDR2 reads FYNNEI. The V end was cut by 6 bases, the J end by 4 bases, with 9 bases between. The CDR3 sequence is CASSATGYGYTF. In DNA, the CDR3 is TGTGCCAGCAGCGCGACAGGCTATGGCTACACCTTC.

There are many counts of this clonotype. The rearrangement joins TRBV7-9 to TRBJ1-2; D possibly corresponds to TRBD1 (6 bases). Germline loops: CDR1 SEHNR, CDR2 FQNEAQ (reference sequence). V lost 5 bases to trimming and J lost 7 bases, with 20 bases between them. The CDR3 runs 15 residues. CDR3 sequence (DNA): TGTGCCAGCAGCCCCCCGGGACACAGGAGGGCTGGCTACACCTTC. It encodes CASSPPGHRRAGYTF.

Ten or more counts support this clonotype. The CDR3 reads CASSYTSNSPLHF. CDR3 DNA: TGTGCCAGCAGTTACACATCTAATTCACCCCTCCACTTT. The chain joins TRBV6-5 to TRBJ1-6; D unresolved. CDR1 and CDR2 (germline): MNHEY, SVGAGI. V was clipped by 2 bases and J by 6 bases, with 5 bases between them. This CDR3 has 13 amino acids.

This clonotype occurred many times. The chain employs TRBV7-9 and TRBJ2-7; D remains ambiguous. This CDR3 has 13 residues. CDR1 SEHNR and CDR2 FQNEAQ come from the germline V gene (reference sequence). V was cut by 5 bases and J by 1 base, with 9 bases left in between. The CDR3, as DNA: TGTGCCAGCAGCGGTGACAAGTCCTACGAGCAGTACTTC. As protein: CASSGDKSYEQYF.

V and J are TRBV7-9 and TRBJ1-1; D is undetermined. Trimming stripped 2 bases from V and 4 bases from J, with 11 bases between. The CDR3 loop spans 14 amino acids. The germline CDR1 and CDR2 sequences are SEHNR and FQNEAQ (reference sequence). CDR3 residues: CASSLWQVGTEAFF. In DNA, the CDR3 is TGTGCCAGCAGCTTATGGCAGGTTGGCACTGAAGCTTTCTTT.